This T cell receptor beta chain was recorded in a study of T-cell reconstitution after alpha-beta-depleted transplantation in children. Per the germline V gene, CDR1 is SGHTA and CDR2 is FQGNSA. This CDR3 comprises 12 residues. Between the trimmed V and J ends, which lost 4 bases and 1 base, there was a span of 5 bases. This clonotype came up many times. A TCRbeta library incorporating unique molecular identifiers was prepared. One entry per CDR3 protein results from TCRdb running MiXCR on the PCR reads. The sample lists about 410,000 distinct CDR3 sequences; 20% were seen once. The J gene is TRBJ2-7, the V gene TRBV7-2, with D unresolved. Here the sequenced sample was PBMCs from the stem cell graft donor, taken from the stem cell graft. This sequence originates from a human donor who donated a stem cell graft to a child with acute myeloid leukemia. In DNA form, the CDR3 reads TGTGCCAGCAGCTCTATATCCTACGAGCAGTACTTC. Translation gives CASSSISYEQYF.